This T cell receptor (beta chain) was sequenced for a study of T cell clonality in common variable immunodeficiency (dated by TCRdb to 2014 to 2015). Equivalent amounts of genomic DNA from CVID and control samples were used as sequencing input. For every sample, a 60 bp segment covering the rearranged TCRbeta CDR3 region was amplified and then sequenced. TCRbeta amplification used the immunoSEQ assay, a bias-corrected multiplex PCR with high-throughput sequencing. The study's processing was this. Every unique nucleotide sequence was considered a clone and was annotated with V, D and J genes, copy number and frequency. Sequences were labeled productive if in frame, and non-productive if out of frame or containing stop codons. As previously described, Shannon's entropy was used to calculate clonality. The predicted amino acid sequences of productive clones were used to derive the mean CDR3 Kyte-Doolittle hydropathy. Using the R hclust function, scaled V gene usage was clustered hierarchically with Manhattan distance and complete linkage. Clone sharing by CDR3 amino acid sequence was assessed by resampling 12 repertoires per group over 100 rounds. Repertoires were searched for fewer than 85 published EBV-specific and 245 published CMV-specific TCRbeta sequences. After a couple of CVID samples that produced fewer than 10,000 sequences were dropped from the analysis, a few dozen CVID repertoires remained. TCRdb's version of the immuneACCESS table is confined to in-frame rearrangements and falls short of the full clone set. An unresolved V gene accounts for under half of the shortfall where checked; the remainder is of unknown origin. V and J calls plus clone size are reproduced from that table; the DNA served to infer D and trimming. In this sample, 35,000 to 50,000 clones appear, none counted once only. Over 1.2% of the sample belongs to the ten largest clones.

Most of the CVID patients and most of the healthy controls were of Caucasian heritage. From each donor, about 5 to 8.5 ml of heparinized peripheral whole blood was collected. Genomic DNA from adults with common variable immune deficiency (CVID) and from healthy adult controls was used for sequencing of TCRbeta CDR3 repertoires. A total of some 22 healthy adult volunteers (about twelve female and approximately 10 male; age range roughly 20 to 75 years, mean age roughly 34) were included in the control group. To isolate peripheral blood mononuclear cells, diluted blood was subjected to density centrifugation over Hypaque 1077 or Ficoll-Paque. Genomic DNA was extracted from unsorted mononuclear cells by Qiagen column purification or by a centrifugation-based method. Points the paper makes about the study in general: Patient heterogeneity within the CVID cohort put limits on correlating repertoire features with clinical complications. Even though DNA input was the same, control samples had an average of around 82,000 unique sequences each, compared with 25,000 to 35,000 in CVID samples. Increased TCRbeta clonality was found in CVID subjects compared with healthy controls (t-test p = 0.018), with the increase being most characteristic of about a third of subjects. Fewer deletions and N-nucleotide insertions were reportedly observed in CVID TCRbeta sequences, and highly modified clones with 13 or more V deletions were reportedly absent from CVID TCRbeta sequences. CVID subjects shared fewer TCRbeta clones with each other than healthy controls did (p < 0.0001). It was noted by the authors that sequencing of the repertoires of T cell subpopulations would be needed to clarify the cause of the increased clonality in CVID.

Compared with germline, V lacks 4 bases and J lacks 5 bases; bases without a gene match: 9. CDR1 and CDR2, per the germline V gene, are SGHNT and YENEEA. From its cysteine to its phenylalanine, the CDR3 spans 15 amino acids. Part of the CDR3 DNA is given, 36 bases translated from base 1. This clone appeared a few times. Its antigen target is currently unknown. The sequenced fragment ends 3 residues before the CDR3 boundary, so the rest is inferred from the germline J gene. The rearranged chain carries TRBV11-3 and TRBJ2-5, with 8 bases in between that match TRBD1. The receptor was derived from a person aged 18 to 70 in good health. What was sequenced was peripheral blood mononuclear cells. CDR3 loop: CASSSQGALGETQYF. CDR3 DNA, as far as it was read: TGTGCCAGCAGCTCCCAGGGGGCGCTGGGGGAGACC.